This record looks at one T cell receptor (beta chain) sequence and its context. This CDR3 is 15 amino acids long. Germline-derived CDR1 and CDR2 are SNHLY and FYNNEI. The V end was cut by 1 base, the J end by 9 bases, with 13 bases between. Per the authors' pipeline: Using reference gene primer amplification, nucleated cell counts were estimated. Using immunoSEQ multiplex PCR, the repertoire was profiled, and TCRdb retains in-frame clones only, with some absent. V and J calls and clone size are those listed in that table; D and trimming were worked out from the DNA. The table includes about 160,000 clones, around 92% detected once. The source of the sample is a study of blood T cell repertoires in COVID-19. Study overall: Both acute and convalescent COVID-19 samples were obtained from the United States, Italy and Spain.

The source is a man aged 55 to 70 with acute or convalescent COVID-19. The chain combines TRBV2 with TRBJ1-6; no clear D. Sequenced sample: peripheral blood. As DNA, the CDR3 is TGTGCCAGCAGTGAAGTAGGCAGGAATCTTTCACCCCTCCACTTT. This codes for CASSEVGRNLSPLHF. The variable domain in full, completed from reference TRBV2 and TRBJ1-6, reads EPEVTQTPSHQVTQMGQEVILRCVPISNHLYFYWYRQILGQKVEFLVSFYNNEISEKSEIFDDQFSVERPDGSNFTLKIRSTKLEDSAMYFCASSEVGRNLSPLHFGNGTRLTVT.